This entry is about one T cell receptor beta chain. Its antigen is unknown. The template was genomic DNA from peripheral blood, not RNA. The CDR3 has 18 amino acids. Germline lookup yields CDR1 MNHEY and CDR2 SMNVEV (reference sequence). The ends lost 2 bases at V and 0 bases at J; junction bases unmatched: 9. Rearranged V-D-J TRB sequences were amplified with a mixed TRB-A/B primer pool. TCRdb analysed the multiplex PCR reads with MiXCR anew, one entry per CDR3 protein. Here the sample spans about 8,000 distinct CDR3 sequences, 45% to 55% being singletons. The data were obtained in a study of T cell repertoires in aging, cancer and after chemotherapy. Overall study findings and caveats: Compared with age-matched healthy donors, untreated hematological or solid cancer patients showed higher blood TCR clonality.

The genes are TRBV27 and TRBJ2-3; 9 bases agree with TRBD1. This receptor was taken from a human donor in good health. Sequencing was done on a sample of blood. The CDR3 is CASSLAVGQGKSTDTQYF. As DNA, the CDR3 is TGTGCCAGCAGTTTAGCTGTGGGACAGGGAAAAAGCACAGATACGCAGTATTTT.